The 27 T cell receptor beta chains in this list originate from one sample, sequenced in a study of OX40 agonist ivuxolimab in advanced cancers. Libraries were prepared by immunoSEQ multiplex PCR; TCRdb keeps only in-frame clonotypes and omits some of them. Here the sample spans roughly 65,000 clones, 87% being singletons. The specimen comprised CD4+ or CD8+ T cells sorted from blood, sampled in a trial of the OX40 agonist ivuxolimab. The source is an adult with an advanced solid tumor such as melanoma, head and neck, liver or kidney cancer.

The rearrangement links TRBV30 to TRBJ2-1; 7 bases agree with TRBD1. Germline loops: CDR1 GTSNPN, CDR2 SVGIG (reference sequence). The CDR3 runs 12 residues. With V trimmed by 0 bases and J by 10 bases, 3 bases remained unmatched. For the CDR3, the DNA is TGTGCCTGGAGTGTACAGGGGATAGAGCAGTTCTTC. Its protein is CAWSVQGIEQFF.

The CDR3 loop reads CATAFGRAINYGYTF. The CDR3 DNA reads as TGTGCCACAGCGTTCGGCAGGGCCATTAACTATGGCTACACCTTC. The chain uses TRBV7-3 and TRBJ1-2; a possible D gene is TRBD1 (5 bases). Trimming removed 10 bases at V and 1 base at J, with 19 bases between. Germline V gene lookup returns CDR1 SGHTA and CDR2 FQGTGA. The CDR3 loop spans 15 amino acids. The full variable domain, completed using reference TRBV7-3 and TRBJ1-2, is GAGVSQTPSNKVTEKGKYVELRCDPISGHTALYWYRQSLGQGPEFLIYFQGTGAADDSGLPNDRFFAVRPEGSVSTLKIQRTERGDSAVYLCATAFGRAINYGYTFGSGTRLTVV.

The V gene is TRBV7-9, the J gene TRBJ1-1, with TRBD1 matching over 11 bases. CDR3 length: 14 amino acids. The ends lost 3 bases at V and 4 bases at J; junction bases unmatched: 1. CDR1 and CDR2 from the germline V gene are SEHNR and FQNEAQ (reference sequence). CDR3 nucleotide sequence: TGTGCCAGCAGCTTTGGACAGGGGGCCACTGAAGCTTTCTTT. It translates to CASSFGQGATEAFF.

The chain has TRBV6-6 and TRBJ2-7, with D unclear. CDR3 size: 15 residues. V lost 0 bases to trimming and J lost 0 bases, with 9 bases between them. The germline gives CDR1 MNHNY, CDR2 SVGAGI (reference sequence). The CDR3 sequence: CASSYSILSSYEQYF. The DNA of the CDR3 is TGTGCCAGCAGTTACTCAATCTTAAGCTCCTACGAGCAGTACTTC.

The chain uses TRBV30 and TRBJ1-5; possibly TRBD1 for D (5 bases). The CDR3 covers 16 residues. The V gene's germline CDR1 is GTSNPN and CDR2 SVGIG (reference sequence). Between the trimmed V and J ends, which lost 0 bases and 0 bases, there was a span of 12 bases. In DNA form, the CDR3 reads TGTGCCTGGAGTGTCCTGAGACAGACTAGCAATCAGCCCCAGCATTTT. This gives the protein CAWSVLRQTSNQPQHF.

The genes are TRBV5-4 and TRBJ2-5; TRBD1 is a possible D gene (6 bases). The CDR3 has 14 residues. With 3 bases removed from V and 0 bases from J, the gap between germline ends came to 9 bases. Germline loops: CDR1 SGHNT, CDR2 YYREEE (reference sequence). The CDR3 region has the DNA TGTGCCAGCAGCTGGGGGCCGGACCAAGAGACCCAGTACTTC. Protein product: CASSWGPDQETQYF. Full variable domain (remainder filled in from reference TRBV5-4 and TRBJ2-5): ETGVTQSPTHLIKTRGQQVTLRCSSQSGHNTVSWYQQALGQGPQFIFQYYREEENGRGNFPPRFSGLQFPNYSSELNVNALELDDSALYLCASSWGPDQETQYFGPGTRLLVL.

This chain joins TRBV5-4 and TRBJ2-1; 7 bases are a match to TRBD2. V trimming: 4 bases; J trimming: 5 bases; junction bases outside the gene matches: 6. Germline V gives CDR1 SGHNT, CDR2 YYREEE (reference sequence). This CDR3 contains 14 residues. This chain's CDR3 is CASSRGVQNNEQFF. The CDR3 DNA sequence: TGTGCCAGCAGCCGGGGGGTCCAAAACAATGAGCAGTTCTTC.

The rearrangement uses TRBV6-5 and TRBJ1-1; D not certain. CDR1 MNHEY and CDR2 SVGAGI come from the germline V gene. The CDR3 loop spans 14 amino acids. V shed 0 bases and J shed 1 base, with 6 bases lying between them. CDR3 amino acids: CASSYSGRNTEAFF. For the CDR3, the DNA is TGTGCCAGCAGTTACTCCGGCCGGAACACTGAAGCTTTCTTT.

The V and J genes are TRBV19 and TRBJ2-4, with D maybe TRBD1 (5 bases). Germline values: CDR1 LNHDA, CDR2 SQIVND (reference sequence). V dropped 0 bases and J dropped 4 bases, with 7 bases sitting between them. The CDR3 contains 14 residues. DNA of the CDR3: TGTGCCAGTAGTATAGACAGGGCAAAAAACATTCAGTACTTC. Translation gives CASSIDRAKNIQYF.

In this sample, this clone turned up a few times. CDR3 bases: TGTGCCAGCAGCGTAGCTGTTCCCGGGGGGCCGTACACCGGGGAGCTGTTTTTT. Translating it yields CASSVAVPGGPYTGELFF. The chain is built from TRBV9 and TRBJ2-2, with D perhaps TRBD2 (7 bases). Trimming stripped 0 bases from V and 3 bases from J, with 18 bases between. The CDR3 consists of 18 residues. Germline V gives CDR1 SGDLS, CDR2 YYNGEE.

This clone was seen a single time. The rearrangement uses TRBV11-3 and TRBJ2-2; D uncertain. Germline V lookup: CDR1 SGHNT, CDR2 YENEEA. V was pared by 0 bases and J by 2 bases, with 1 base between. CDR3 length equals 13 residues. CDR3 region: CASSLDNTGELFF. The CDR3, as DNA: TGTGCCAGCAGCTTAGACAACACCGGGGAGCTGTTTTTT.

The rearrangement uses TRBV7-9 and TRBJ2-1; D unresolved. Germline V gives CDR1 SEHNR, CDR2 FQNEAQ (reference sequence). Trimming removed 1 base from V and 9 bases from J, with 7 bases in between. The CDR3 extends over 12 amino acids. The CDR3 region is CASSLGRSEQFF. The DNA for the CDR3 is TGTGCCAGCAGCTTAGGTAGAAGTGAGCAGTTCTTC.

The V gene is TRBV6-5, the J gene TRBJ1-1; 8 bases line up with TRBD1. The germline CDR1 and CDR2 sequences are MNHEY and SVGAGI. The V and J ends lost 7 bases and 4 bases, in that order; junction bases with no gene match: 8. This CDR3 has 14 amino acids. This CDR3 reads CASTRTGGGTEAFF. In DNA, the CDR3 is TGTGCCAGCACCAGAACAGGGGGAGGCACTGAAGCTTTCTTT.

V gene TRBV30 combines with J gene TRBJ1-1; D not certain. Trimming cost V 2 bases and J 2 bases, with 12 bases left between them. The V gene's germline CDR1 is GTSNPN and CDR2 SVGIG (reference sequence). The CDR3 sequence is 14 residues long. This chain's CDR3 is CAWSNGWGNTEAFF. For the CDR3, the DNA is TGTGCCTGGAGTAATGGTTGGGGTAACACTGAAGCTTTCTTT. Combining the CDR3 with reference TRBV30 and TRBJ1-1 gives the whole variable domain SQTIHQWPATLVQPVGSPLSLECTVEGTSNPNLYWYRQAAGRGLQLLFYSVGIGQISSEVPQNLSASRPQDRQFILSSKKLLLSDSGFYLCAWSNGWGNTEAFFGQGTRLTVV.

V and J are TRBV28 and TRBJ2-3, with 9 bases lining up with TRBD2. In germline, CDR1 is MDHEN, CDR2 SYDVKM. V gave up 7 bases and J gave up 3 bases; unmatched junction bases: 8. The CDR3 spans 15 residues. This CDR3 is CASTRRGGPTDTQYF. As DNA, the CDR3 is TGTGCCAGCACCCGGCGGGGGGGGCCGACAGATACGCAGTATTTT.

This clone came up once. V usage is TRBV27 and J usage is TRBJ1-5; D gene unclear. The CDR3 runs 15 residues. V shed 6 bases and J shed 0 bases, with 12 bases lying between them. Germline CDR1 MNHEY, CDR2 SMNVEV (reference sequence). CDR3 nucleotides: TGTGCCAGCAGATTTCCCTTGGTTAGCAATCAGCCCCAGCATTTT. It encodes CASRFPLVSNQPQHF.

This chain joins TRBV7-9 and TRBJ2-3; no firm D call. The CDR3 runs 14 residues. Germline lookup yields CDR1 SEHNR and CDR2 FQNEAQ (reference sequence). V lost 3 bases to trimming and J lost 2 bases, with 9 bases between them. The CDR3: CASSFSEPTDTQYF. The CDR3 region has the DNA TGTGCCAGCAGCTTTAGTGAACCCACAGATACGCAGTATTTT.

The CDR3 loop is CASSPTGGYEQYF. As DNA, the CDR3 is TGTGCCAGCTCACCCACTGGTGGCTACGAGCAGTACTTC. This rearrangement joins TRBV18 to TRBJ2-7; D remains ambiguous. With 3 bases removed from V and 3 bases from J, the gap between germline ends came to 9 bases. The CDR3 has 13 amino acids. Germline V gene lookup returns CDR1 KGHSH and CDR2 LQKENI. Filled out from reference TRBV18 and TRBJ2-7, the complete variable domain reads NAGVMQNPRHLVRRRGQEARLRCSPMKGHSHVYWYRQLPEEGLKFMVYLQKENIIDESGMPKERFSAEFPKEGPSILRIQQVVRGDSAAYFCASSPTGGYEQYFGPGTRLTVT.

Many counts were recorded for this clone. The genes are TRBV7-9 and TRBJ1-4; no clear D. This CDR3 has 12 residues. Germline V CDR1 and CDR2: SEHNR, FQNEAQ (reference sequence). V was shortened by 5 bases and J by 6 bases, with 7 bases between the two germline ends. CDR3 DNA sequence: TGTGCCAGCAGCGGTTGGGATGAAAAACTGTTTTTT. Amino acids: CASSGWDEKLFF.

This chain joins TRBV27 and TRBJ2-1; 11 bases agree with TRBD2. V shed 3 bases, J shed 6 bases, and the junction held 10 bases outside the gene matches. There are 17 residues in the CDR3. Germline V gene sequence: CDR1 MNHEY, CDR2 SMNVEV (reference sequence). CDR3 sequence: CASSFRALAGASNEQFF. In DNA form, the CDR3 reads TGTGCCAGCAGTTTCCGGGCACTAGCGGGGGCCTCCAATGAGCAGTTCTTC.

V is TRBV30 and J is TRBJ2-5; D may be TRBD2 (5 bases). Between the trimmed V and J ends, which lost 5 bases and 4 bases, there was a span of 17 bases. CDR1 GTSNPN and CDR2 SVGIG come from the germline V gene (reference sequence). The CDR3 is made up of 14 amino acids. The CDR3 protein is CAWRLGDIRETQYF. The CDR3 DNA reads TGTGCCTGGCGTCTGGGAGATATTCGAGAGACCCAGTACTTC.

V gene TRBV6-5 combines with J gene TRBJ1-1; D gene unclear. CDR3 length equals 15 residues. The germline gives CDR1 MNHEY, CDR2 SVGAGI. Trimming removed 4 bases from V and 4 bases from J, with 16 bases in between. The CDR3 region is CASSLGVSGGTEAFF. The CDR3 DNA is TGTGCCAGCAGTTTAGGCGTATCGGGAGGCACTGAAGCTTTCTTT.

The gene calls are TRBV10-3 and TRBJ2-3, with 7 bases matching TRBD1. Germline V gene sequence: CDR1 ENHRY, CDR2 SYGVKD. CDR3 length equals 15 residues. Germline trimming cut 7 bases from V and 4 bases from J; bases unmatched to any gene: 11. The DNA of the CDR3 is TGTGCCATCAAGGGACAGTCCGTCGGGGCAGATACGCAGTATTTT. It encodes CAIKGQSVGADTQYF.

The gene calls are TRBV6-6 and TRBJ2-3; 8 nucleotides agree with TRBD1. CDR1 and CDR2 (germline): MNHNY, SVGAGI (reference sequence). V was pared by 6 bases and J by 1 base, with 6 bases of the junction left unmatched. The length of the CDR3 is 15 residues. In nucleotides, the CDR3 is TGTGCCAGCAGCTACCCGGACAGGGGCACAGATACGCAGTATTTT. Residues: CASSYPDRGTDTQYF.

V usage is TRBV7-3 and J usage is TRBJ2-3; 12 bases fit TRBD2. J lost 2 bases, V lost 3 bases, and 9 bases had no gene match. There are 18 residues in the CDR3. Germline V gene lookup returns CDR1 SGHTA and CDR2 FQGTGA. The CDR3, as DNA: TGTGCCAGCAGCTTCACCCATGGACTAGCGGGGATCACAGATACGCAGTATTTT. Translation: CASSFTHGLAGITDTQYF.

The J gene is TRBJ2-2, the V gene TRBV29-1; 11 bases are a match to TRBD2. Germline CDR1 and CDR2: SQVTM and ANQGSEA. With V trimmed by 7 bases and J by 7 bases, 11 bases remained unmatched. The length of the CDR3 is 15 residues. The CDR3 DNA reads as TGCAGCGGGAGACTAGCGGGGAATCGTAACGGGGAGCTGTTTTTT. It translates to CSGRLAGNRNGELFF.

The sample holds one count of this clone. This chain joins TRBV28 and TRBJ2-3; unclear D gene. Germline V lookup: CDR1 MDHEN, CDR2 SYDVKM. The CDR3 extends over 14 amino acids. Trimming removed 8 bases from V and 2 bases from J, with 14 bases in between. The CDR3, as DNA: TGTGCCAGCGAGAAATTAGGAGCCACAGATACGCAGTATTTT. Protein sequence: CASEKLGATDTQYF.